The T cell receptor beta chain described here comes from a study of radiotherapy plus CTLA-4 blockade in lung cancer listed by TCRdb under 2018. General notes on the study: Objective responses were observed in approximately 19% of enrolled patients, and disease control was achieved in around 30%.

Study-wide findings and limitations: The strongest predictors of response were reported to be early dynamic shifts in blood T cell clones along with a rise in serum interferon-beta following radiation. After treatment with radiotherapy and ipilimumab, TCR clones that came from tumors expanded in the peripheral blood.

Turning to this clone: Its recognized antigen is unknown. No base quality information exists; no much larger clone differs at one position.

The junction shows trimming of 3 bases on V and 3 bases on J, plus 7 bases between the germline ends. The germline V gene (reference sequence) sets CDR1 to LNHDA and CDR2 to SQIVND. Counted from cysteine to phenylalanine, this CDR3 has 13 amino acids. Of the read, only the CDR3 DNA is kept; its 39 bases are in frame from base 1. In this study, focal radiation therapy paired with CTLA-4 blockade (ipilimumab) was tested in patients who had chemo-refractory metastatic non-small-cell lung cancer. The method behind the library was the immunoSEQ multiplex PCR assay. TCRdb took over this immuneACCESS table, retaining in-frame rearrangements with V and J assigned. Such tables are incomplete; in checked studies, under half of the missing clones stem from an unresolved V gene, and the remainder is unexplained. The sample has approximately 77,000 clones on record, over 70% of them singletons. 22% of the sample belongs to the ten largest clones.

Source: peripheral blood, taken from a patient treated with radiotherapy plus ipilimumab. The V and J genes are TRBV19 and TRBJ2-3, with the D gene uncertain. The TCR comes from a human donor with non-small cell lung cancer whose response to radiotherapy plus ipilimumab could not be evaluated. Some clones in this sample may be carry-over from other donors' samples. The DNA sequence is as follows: TGTGCCAGTAGTATGCTCAGGACAGATACGCAGTATTTT. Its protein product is CASSMLRTDTQYF.